The source of this T cell receptor beta chain is a study of blood T cell repertoires in COVID-19 (dated by TCRdb to 2020 to 2021). For the wider study: Samples from collaborators originated in the United States, Italy and Spain and spanned both the acute and convalescent phases of COVID-19. Where available, HLA class I and class II types were obtained from metadata supplied by the sample provider rather than from assay-based typing. The repertoires were released in a freely available public database meant as a resource for research on the immune response to SARS-CoV-2. Samples came from the ongoing ImmuneRACE study (first 160 participants) plus 1,254 subjects from 6 global collaborators. Sample metadata almost always included a de-identified subject ID, COVID-19 status, age in years and sex. The dataset comprised deeply sampled blood TCRbeta repertoires from subjects exposed to, actively infected with, or recovered from COVID-19. The prospective study material was composed of cDNA or gDNA derived from T cells, B-cell-depleted T cells, or PBMCs.

Results the study describes overall, beyond this receptor: The quantity of clinical and demographic metadata differed by source and by participant and was supplied without curation.

The immunoSEQ Assay, a bias-controlled multiplex PCR, was used to amplify TCRbeta CDR3 regions from genomic DNA. The published analysis was carried out like this. The number of nucleated cells in each sample was estimated by amplification of reference gene primers within the assay. Sequence reads were collapsed and filtered to measure the absolute abundance of every unique TCRbeta CDR3 rearrangement. For each sample, productive Simpson clonality was calculated by taking the square root of Simpson's diversity index across productive rearrangements. Here the immuneACCESS table is served through TCRdb, limited to in-frame sequences with V and J called. Missing clones are a known gap in these copies; in checked studies unresolved V genes cover under half, and the rest lacks a known reason. The V and J calls and clone size were taken over from that table, and D and trimming were inferred from the DNA. This sample holds 200,000 to 250,000 clones; approximately 80% were observed only once. The top ten clonotypes cover less than 8% of the sample.

Collaborating institutions collected whole blood in K2EDTA tubes following their own protocols. For TCRbeta analysis, collaborators shipped samples in one of three forms: frozen whole blood, isolated PBMCs, or DNA extracted from either of those sample types. Details on this clone: Its antigen is not yet known. One base away there is no much larger clone; base qualities are not given.

Sequencing input: peripheral blood. The source of this sequence is a woman in her 50s with acute or convalescent COVID-19.

The nucleotides are TGTGCCAGTACCTATGGGGGAGGATGGCGGGAGGGCTACAATGAGCAGTTCTTC. Its protein reads: CASTYGGGWREGYNEQFF. This sequence uses TRBV19 and TRBJ2-1, and TRBD2 matches 9 of the central bases. V is cut back by 7 bases and J by 3 bases, with 16 bases in the junction unmatched. For CDR1 and CDR2, the germline V gene (reference sequence) lists LNHDA and SQIVND. The CDR3, from cysteine to phenylalanine, totals 18 residues. The CDR3 DNA has 54 bases and is translated from base 1.